What follows describes a single T cell receptor (beta chain). Clones were sequenced by immunoSEQ multiplex PCR, and TCRdb holds only the in-frame ones, with some missing. The data contain under 150,000 clones, roughly 81% of them singletons. This specimen comes from a study of blood T cell repertoires in COVID-19. V was trimmed by 2 bases and J by 0 bases, leaving 3 bases between them. The CDR3 consists of 13 residues. The germline V gene has CDR1 SGHKS and CDR2 YYEKEE (reference sequence). This chain connects TRBV5-5 to TRBJ1-5; D gene unclear. The sequenced sample was peripheral blood. The source of this sequence is a man between 40 and 49 years old with acute or convalescent COVID-19. The CDR3 loop is CASSFNSNQPQHF. The CDR3 DNA reads TGTGCCAGCAGCTTCAATAGCAATCAGCCCCAGCATTTT.